This passage covers 13 T cell receptor beta chains from one sample sequenced in a study of OX40 agonist ivuxolimab in advanced cancers. Repertoires were generated with immunoSEQ multiplex PCR, while TCRdb's copy carries only in-frame clones and drops some. The sample includes more than 65,000 clones, roughly three quarters of them seen just once. The source was CD4+ or CD8+ T cells sorted from blood, collected in a trial of the OX40 agonist ivuxolimab. The source is an adult with an advanced solid tumor such as melanoma, head and neck, liver or kidney cancer.

This clone appeared a single time. The DNA for the CDR3 is TGCGCCAGCAGTGGACCACTCCGACGCGGGACCGGAGGCCATGAGCAGTTCTTC. Its translation: CASSGPLRRGTGGHEQFF. V is TRBV10-1 and J is TRBJ2-1, with a tentative D call TRBD2 (6 bases). Trimming took off 4 bases at V and 8 bases at J, with 27 bases between the two ends. The CDR3 contains 18 residues. CDR1 and CDR2 (germline): WNHNN, SYGVQD (reference sequence).

This clone appeared a single time. The chain is built from TRBV28 and TRBJ1-1, with D maybe TRBD1 (6 bases). Germline V gene data show CDR1 as MDHEN and CDR2 as SYDVKM. V was cut by 6 bases and J by 7 bases, with 12 bases left in between. This CDR3 has 12 amino acids. The DNA of the CDR3 is TGTGCCAGCAGGATCGACAGGCTTGAAGCTTTCTTT. Translated: CASRIDRLEAFF.

About this clone: The sample carries other DNA sequences with the same CDR3. The chain has TRBV7-2 and TRBJ1-2; tentatively, D is TRBD1 (5 bases). The CDR3 length is 13 residues. Trimming removed 4 bases at V and 7 bases at J, with 13 bases between. Germline assignment: CDR1 SGHTA and CDR2 FQGNSA. CDR3 nucleotide sequence: TGTGCCAGCAGCTATGGGGGTTGGGGTGGCTACACCTTC. Translated: CASSYGGWGGYTF.

Only a few counts were recorded for this clone. The V call is TRBV19, the J call TRBJ2-5, with D perhaps TRBD1 or TRBD2 (6 bases each). CDR3 length: 15 amino acids. The V and J ends lost 3 bases and 5 bases respectively, with 16 bases between them. Germline values: CDR1 LNHDA, CDR2 SQIVND (reference sequence). The CDR3 nucleotides are TGTGCCAGTAGTATCCAGAGGGGGGCTTTGGAGACCCAGTACTTC. Its protein is CASSIQRGALETQYF.

V is TRBV27 and J is TRBJ2-7; D gene uncertain. The CDR3 contains 14 residues. With 7 bases removed from V and 0 bases from J, the gap between germline ends came to 13 bases. CDR1 and CDR2 (germline): MNHEY, SMNVEV (reference sequence). The CDR3 sequence is CASKWTALSYEQYF. In DNA, the CDR3 is TGTGCCAGCAAGTGGACCGCTCTCTCCTACGAGCAGTACTTC.

This chain joins TRBV7-3 and TRBJ1-3, with unresolved D. This CDR3 has 14 amino acids. Trimming took 3 bases from V and 4 from J, leaving 10 bases between them. In germline, CDR1 is SGHTA, CDR2 FQGTGA. DNA of the CDR3: TGTGCCAGCAGCTTCGGAGGGTACGGAAACACCATATATTTT. Its translation is CASSFGGYGNTIYF.

The chain recombines TRBV7-2 with TRBJ2-4, with 7 bases that match TRBD2. Germline V CDR1 and CDR2: SGHTA, FQGNSA. V was pared by 5 bases and J by 6 bases, with 7 bases of the junction left unmatched. The CDR3 runs 14 residues. Here the CDR3 DNA reads TGTGCCAGCAGCCCCAAGTGGGGGGGAAACATTCAGTACTTC. It is translated as CASSPKWGGNIQYF.

This chain links TRBV5-1 with TRBJ1-1, with TRBD1 matching 7 bases. Germline CDR1 is SGHRS and CDR2 is YFSETQ. This CDR3 is 14 amino acids long. J lost 5 bases, V lost 3 bases, and 7 bases had no gene match. The DNA of the CDR3 is TGCGCCAGCAGCTCGGGACAGCCGATAACTGAAGCTTTCTTT. This encodes CASSSGQPITEAFF.

The chain employs TRBV18 and TRBJ1-5, with TRBD1 matching 8 bases. The CDR3 length is 15 residues. Trimming took 5 bases from V and 2 from J; bases not matched to a gene: 5. CDR1 is KGHSH, CDR2 LQKENI, per germline. CDR3 nucleotide sequence: TGTGCCAGCTCATCCGGGACAGGTGGCAATCAGCCCCAGCATTTT. Protein sequence: CASSSGTGGNQPQHF.

This chain connects TRBV28 to TRBJ1-6; D gene unclear. This CDR3 has 13 residues. The V end lost 3 bases, the J end lost 7 bases, and 7 bases lay between the germline ends. Germline loops: CDR1 MDHEN, CDR2 SYDVKM. The CDR3 is CASSFHQNSPLHF. As DNA, the CDR3 is TGTGCCAGCAGTTTTCATCAGAATTCACCCCTCCACTTT.

The V gene is TRBV6-5, the J gene TRBJ1-4; D remains ambiguous. Per the germline V gene, CDR1 is MNHEY and CDR2 is SVGAGI. Trimming removed 0 bases from V and 5 bases from J, with 13 bases in between. The CDR3 consists of 16 residues. The CDR3, as DNA: TGTGCCAGCAGTTACTCGTACCGAAGCCGAAATGAAAAACTGTTTTTT. Translated: CASSYSYRSRNEKLFF.

This sequence joins TRBV2 and TRBJ2-6; 7 bases match TRBD1. Germline values: CDR1 SNHLY, CDR2 FYNNEI. Trimming cost V 7 bases and J 4 bases; bases outside gene matches: 7. There are 15 residues in the CDR3. The CDR3 sequence is CASTGQLRGANVLTF. CDR3 nucleotide sequence: TGTGCCAGCACGGGACAGCTCCGAGGGGCCAACGTCCTGACTTTC.

The V call is TRBV29-1, the J call TRBJ1-1; maybe TRBD1 (5 bases). The CDR3 is 12 residues long. With 1 base removed from V and 5 bases from J, the gap between germline ends came to 8 bases. CDR1 is SQVTM and CDR2 is ANQGSEA in the germline V gene. The CDR3 here is CSVEAWGTEAFF. In nucleotides, the CDR3 is TGCAGCGTTGAAGCCTGGGGGACTGAAGCTTTCTTT.